These 27 T cell receptor beta chains share one sample of origin, sequenced in a study of blood T cells in healthy people across ages. PCR was performed a second time for roughly 7 to 11 cycles using a sample-barcoded 5' primer and a J-beta primer mix. One entry per CDR3 protein, called by TCRdb with MiXCR from the 5' RACE reads. The data hold hundreds of thousands of distinct CDR3 sequences, with around 48% observed a single time. Sequencing used blood. The receptors derive from a woman aged 55-70 years in good health.

V gene TRBV2 combines with J gene TRBJ2-1; a possible D gene is TRBD2 (6 bases). The germline V gene has CDR1 SNHLY and CDR2 FYNNEI. CDR3 length: 15 residues. V lost 7 bases, J lost 6 bases, and 19 bases lay in between. CDR3 in DNA: TGTGCCAGCAATAGATGGGGGGAGGCGGCCAATGAGCAGTTCTTC. Protein product: CASNRWGEAANEQFF.

This clonotype was found a few times. The CDR3 DNA reads TGTGCCAGCAGTGTGGAGGACTCTGGGGCCAACGTCCTGACTTTC. Translation gives CASSVEDSGANVLTF. V usage is TRBV2 and J usage is TRBJ2-6, with D perhaps matching TRBD2 (5 bases). This CDR3 region has 15 residues. Between the trimmed V and J ends, which lost 4 bases and 0 bases, there was a span of 7 bases. The germline V gene encodes CDR1 SNHLY and CDR2 FYNNEI.

The chain joins TRBV7-9 to TRBJ2-3, with D maybe TRBD2 (5 bases). Germline values: CDR1 SEHNR, CDR2 FQNEAQ (reference sequence). V was shortened by 5 bases and J by 6 bases, with 12 bases between the two germline ends. There are 13 residues in the CDR3. CDR3 bases: TGTGCCAGCAGCATGCAACCGGGGGATACGCAGTATTTT. This encodes CASSMQPGDTQYF.

The sample holds one count of this clonotype. V is TRBV10-3 and J is TRBJ2-1, with D hard to call. V was clipped by 0 bases and J by 0 bases, with 12 bases between them. This CDR3 contains 17 residues. Germline CDR1 reads ENHRY; CDR2 reads SYGVKD. The CDR3 spells CAISESVNTYSYNEQFF. For the CDR3, the DNA is TGTGCCATCAGTGAGTCGGTTAATACCTACTCCTACAATGAGCAGTTCTTC.

This chain joins TRBV4-3 and TRBJ2-1; D remains ambiguous. Trimming shortened V by 4 bases and J by 6 bases, and 13 bases separated the two germline ends. Germline loops: CDR1 LGHNA, CDR2 YSLEER. The CDR3 consists of 14 residues. The CDR3 is CASSPRQDPNEQFF. CDR3 coding DNA: TGCGCCAGCAGCCCCCGCCAGGACCCCAATGAGCAGTTCTTC.

This chain connects TRBV7-8 to TRBJ2-3; D ambiguous. CDR3 size: 15 residues. Germline V gives CDR1 SGHVS, CDR2 FQNEAQ. V lost 0 bases and J lost 2, with 9 bases in between. DNA of the CDR3: TGTGCCAGCAGCTTAGCACGTCCGAACACAGATACGCAGTATTTT. Protein product: CASSLARPNTDTQYF.

V usage is TRBV2 and J usage is TRBJ2-1; the match to TRBD2 covers 8 bases. The J segment lost 0 bases and the V segment lost 6 bases, leaving 7 bases of the junction unmatched. In germline, CDR1 is SNHLY, CDR2 FYNNEI. The CDR3 covers 16 residues. The CDR3 nucleotides are TGTGCCAGCAGGGACCTAGCGGGCAGCTCCTACAATGAGCAGTTCTTC. It specifies CASRDLAGSSYNEQFF.

The chain uses TRBV7-9 and TRBJ2-4; 9 nucleotides line up with TRBD2. Germline loops: CDR1 SEHNR, CDR2 FQNEAQ (reference sequence). This CDR3 has 17 amino acids. J gave up 9 bases and V 5 bases, and 17 bases lay outside the gene matches. In DNA form, the CDR3 reads TGTGCCAGCAGCCTAATAACGGGGCGGGAGGGCCGGGGCATTCAGTACTTC. It codes for CASSLITGREGRGIQYF.

This sequence joins TRBV7-2 and TRBJ2-1; D gene ambiguous. The germline gives CDR1 SGHTA, CDR2 FQGNSA. V was clipped by 5 bases and J by 3 bases, with 11 bases between them. This CDR3 has 14 residues. The CDR3, as DNA: TGTGCCAGCAGCCCCCGAGTGAGCTACAATGAGCAGTTCTTC. Amino acids: CASSPRVSYNEQFF.

This clonotype has only a few counts. This rearrangement joins TRBV6-2 or TRBV6-3 to TRBJ2-3; a weak D match, TRBD2 (6 bases). Germline lookup yields CDR1 MNHEY and CDR2 SVGEGT. This CDR3 is 19 amino acids long. The germline V and J ends were trimmed by 0 bases and 4 bases, with 23 bases remaining between them. CDR3: CASSYSLARRGAGSDTQYF. The DNA of the CDR3 is TGTGCCAGCAGTTACTCGTTGGCCCGGCGGGGCGCCGGGTCAGATACGCAGTATTTT.

The rearrangement joins TRBV20-1 to TRBJ2-3; D is unresolved. The CDR3 is 13 residues long. From germline, CDR1 is DFQATT and CDR2 SNEGSKA (reference sequence). V was shortened by 8 bases and J by 1 base, with 13 bases between the two germline ends. CDR3 coding DNA: TGCAGTCAACGAGGCCTTGGCACAGATACGCAGTATTTT. Translated, it gives CSQRGLGTDTQYF.

The chain couples TRBV10-3 to TRBJ2-7; the D is unclear. CDR1 is ENHRY, CDR2 SYGVKD, per germline. Trimming removed 4 bases from V and 3 bases from J, with 7 bases in between. CDR3 size: 12 residues. CDR3 sequence (DNA): TGTGCCATCAGTGTAGGGAACTACGAGCAGTACTTC. Translating it yields CAISVGNYEQYF.

The genes are TRBV7-3 and TRBJ2-7, with TRBD1 matching 9 bases. CDR1 and CDR2 from the germline V gene are SGHTA and FQGTGA. With 0 bases clipped from V and 5 bases from J, the junction kept 5 bases outside the gene matches. The length of the CDR3 is 15 residues. The CDR3, as DNA: TGTGCCAGCAGCTTAACCTCGGGACAGGGCCACGAGCAGTACTTC. Amino acid sequence: CASSLTSGQGHEQYF.

Only a few counts were recorded for this clonotype. J is TRBJ1-2 and V is TRBV29-1, with D maybe TRBD1 (5 bases). Germline CDR1 reads SQVTM; CDR2 reads ANQGSEA. The CDR3 has 13 amino acids. The germline V and J ends were trimmed by 5 bases and 6 bases, with 16 bases remaining between them. The CDR3 is CSVRQGQVNGYTF. CDR3 DNA sequence: TGCAGCGTTCGGCAGGGTCAGGTGAATGGCTACACCTTC. The complete variable domain, with remaining parts taken from reference TRBV29-1 and TRBJ1-2, reads SAVISQKPSRDICQRGTSLTIQCQVDSQVTMMFWYRQQPGQSLTLIATANQGSEATYESGFVIDKFPISRPNLTFSTLTVSNMSPEDSSIYLCSVRQGQVNGYTFGSGTRLTVV.

This rearrangement joins TRBV28 to TRBJ1-1, with D perhaps TRBD1 (5 bases). CDR1 is MDHEN and CDR2 is SYDVKM in the germline V gene. The CDR3 extends over 15 amino acids. V was clipped by 7 bases and J by 3 bases, with 18 bases between them. The CDR3 nucleotides are TGTGCCAGCATAGGATGGAGATCCAGGGACACTGAAGCTTTCTTT. The encoded protein is CASIGWRSRDTEAFF.

With regard to this clonotype: A read error is possible here, since a much larger clone lies one base away. This chain joins TRBV5-1 and TRBJ1-2, with D unclear. Germline V lookup: CDR1 SGHRS, CDR2 YFSETQ. The CDR3 consists of 14 residues. CDR3 in amino acids: CASGLESTNYGYTF. The CDR3 DNA sequence: TGCGCCAGCGGCTTAGAAAGCACGAACTATGGCTACACCTTC.

V is TRBV20-1 and J is TRBJ2-7; 7 bases are a match to TRBD2. J lost 0 bases, V lost 0 bases, and 11 bases had no gene match. The CDR3 is 17 residues long. The germline V gene encodes CDR1 DFQATT and CDR2 SNEGSKA (reference sequence). The CDR3: CSARDLSSSSGSYEQYF. As DNA, the CDR3 is TGCAGTGCTAGAGATTTGAGTTCCTCTAGCGGCTCCTACGAGCAGTACTTC.

The rearrangement joins TRBV20-1 to TRBJ2-1; 8 bases match TRBD2. Trimming cost V 0 bases and J 6 bases; bases outside gene matches: 7. The germline V gene encodes CDR1 DFQATT and CDR2 SNEGSKA (reference sequence). This CDR3 has 15 amino acids. DNA of the CDR3: TGCAGTGCTAGAGATTCCGGGAGGGGCCCCAATGAGCAGTTCTTC. This sequence encodes CSARDSGRGPNEQFF.

The rearrangement links TRBV20-1 to TRBJ1-6; maybe TRBD1 (6 bases). Trimming removed 6 bases from V and 4 bases from J, with 19 bases in between. The CDR3 covers 16 residues. CDR1 is DFQATT and CDR2 is SNEGSKA in the germline V gene (reference sequence). The CDR3 region is CSAEWGDTGYNSPLHF. The DNA of the CDR3 is TGCAGTGCGGAGTGGGGGGACACGGGGTATAATTCACCCCTCCACTTT.

Regarding this clonotype: One end of the junction fails to match germline, which may point to a read error. Here the CDR3 DNA reads TGTGCTAGCAGCCCCAGGGGACAGGTCGGCACCGGGGAGCTGTTTTTT. This sequence encodes CASSPRGQVGTGELFF. The rearrangement joins TRBV4-2 to TRBJ2-2, with TRBD1 matching 8 bases. The CDR3 contains 16 residues. CDR1 and CDR2 from the germline V gene are LGHNA and YNFKEQ.

The rearrangement joins TRBV28 to TRBJ1-2; 11 positions match TRBD1. Per the germline V gene, CDR1 is MDHEN and CDR2 is SYDVKM. The V segment lost 5 bases and the J segment 3 bases; nucleotides outside the gene matches: 2. CDR3 length: 14 residues. This CDR3 is CASSRTGGHYGYTF. In nucleotides, the CDR3 is TGTGCCAGCAGTAGGACAGGGGGCCACTATGGCTACACCTTC.

This clonotype was observed a single time. The chain joins TRBV7-2 to TRBJ2-7; 9 nucleotides line up with TRBD1. CDR1 is SGHTA and CDR2 is FQGNSA in the germline V gene. CDR3 length: 15 amino acids. The V segment lost 5 bases and the J segment 4 bases; nucleotides outside the gene matches: 9. The CDR3 DNA is TGTGCCAGCAGCGACCGTACAGGGGGCGTGTACGAGCAGTACTTC. The encoded protein is CASSDRTGGVYEQYF.

The J gene is TRBJ2-1, the V gene TRBV5-5; 11 bases align to TRBD2. The CDR3 consists of 17 residues. Trimming cost V 4 bases and J 7 bases; bases outside gene matches: 13. The germline gives CDR1 SGHKS, CDR2 YYEKEE (reference sequence). Written as DNA, the CDR3 is TGTGCCAGCAGCCACCAACTAGCGGGAGACCGCTTGAATGAGCAGTTCTTC. Protein sequence: CASSHQLAGDRLNEQFF.

V usage is TRBV15 and J usage is TRBJ2-3; 10 bases line up with TRBD2. Germline V CDR1 and CDR2: LNHNV, YYDKDF (reference sequence). V gave up 1 base and J gave up 8 bases; unmatched junction bases: 15. This CDR3 has 18 amino acids. CDR3 protein: CATSRGPAGGTSEGTQYF. CDR3 nucleotides: TGTGCCACCAGCAGAGGACCAGCAGGAGGGACTAGCGAGGGTACGCAGTATTTT.

The rearrangement joins TRBV18 to TRBJ2-7; D is possibly TRBD1 (6 bases). The germline V gene encodes CDR1 KGHSH and CDR2 LQKENI. Trimming cost V 2 bases and J 3 bases, with 17 bases left between them. The CDR3 sequence is 16 residues long. The CDR3 reads CASSPFGRGDLYEQYF. CDR3 bases: TGTGCCAGCTCACCATTCGGCAGGGGTGATCTCTACGAGCAGTACTTC.

The rearrangement uses TRBV25-1 and TRBJ2-4; D is uncertain. The end of the DNA is better explained by TRBJ2-7, so the J call may be wrong. Germline values: CDR1 MGHDK, CDR2 SYGVNS. The CDR3 loop spans 16 amino acids. CDR3 nucleotide sequence: TGTGCCAGCAGTGAATATGGTAAAGGAAGGTCGGACGAGCAGTACTTC. Encoded protein: CASSEYGKGRSDEQYF.

This sequence joins TRBV20-1 and TRBJ2-4; tentatively, D is TRBD1 (5 bases). TRBJ2-7 explains the end of the DNA better; the J call may be wrong. Germline CDR1 is DFQATT and CDR2 is SNEGSKA (reference sequence). The CDR3 loop spans 13 amino acids. CDR3 sequence: CSAPKGSEYEQYF. CDR3 nucleotides: TGCAGTGCTCCAAAGGGGTCGGAGTACGAGCAGTACTTC.